The source of this TCR beta chain is a study of shared clonotypes between healthy human individuals. V was pared by 5 bases and J by 2 bases, with 10 bases of the junction left unmatched. This CDR3 is built from 16 residues. Germline CDR1 SGHVS, CDR2 FNYEAQ. Of note for this clone: Its target is not known.

The study ran the assay at deep level. TCRdb's table, derived via immunoSEQ multiplex PCR, lists solely in-frame clones and lacks some. The data hold around 200,000 clones, with 66% observed a single time. General study results and limits: Of the naive CD4 clonotypes, around 5% were shared across several donors. Blood was the only sampled material, and tissue repertoires likely differ. Incompleteness in sorted-subset sequencing, despite large depth, was shown by rarefaction.

Specimen: memory CD4+ T cells sorted from blood. Subset specified: CD45RA-negative fraction. This sequence was found in a man aged 30 to 45 in good health. The chain carries TRBV7-6 and TRBJ2-3; 7 bases map to TRBD1. CDR3 protein: CASSTNLQGYTDTQYF. In DNA form, the CDR3 reads TGTGCCAGCAGCACCAACCTACAGGGGTACACAGATACGCAGTATTTT.